This T cell receptor beta chain is from a study of shared clonotypes between healthy human individuals. For the study at large: Per-donor plates numbered three CD4 naive, three CD4 memory, two CD8 naive and one CD8 memory. The study's findings and limits: Investigators expected sequencing depth to affect clonotype sharing among donors.

Concerning this clone: Its target is unknown.

Evenly divided among several immunoSEQ plates was the genomic DNA of each subset. Using immunoSEQ multiplex PCR, the repertoire was profiled, and TCRdb retains in-frame clones only, with some absent. The sample gives over a million clones, 78% of which show up once; 0.5% to 0.65% is in the top ten. A split of CD4+ cells into CD45RA+ naive and CD45RA-negative memory subsets was performed. The V end was cut by 0 bases, the J end by 13 bases, with 22 bases between. CDR1 and CDR2 (germline): SGHKS, YYEKEE (reference sequence). CDR3 length: 15 residues. The receptor was derived from a young man in good health. Some clones in this sample may be carry-over from other donors' samples. The rearrangement links TRBV5-5 to TRBJ2-5; a possible D gene is TRBD2 (6 bases). Sequenced input: memory CD4+ T cells from PBMCs. Subset described: CD45RA-negative fraction. The CDR3 nucleotides are TGTGCCAGCAGCTTGGTGGGGACTCGGGCTTCGGTCAGGTACTTC. Translated, it gives CASSLVGTRASVRYF.